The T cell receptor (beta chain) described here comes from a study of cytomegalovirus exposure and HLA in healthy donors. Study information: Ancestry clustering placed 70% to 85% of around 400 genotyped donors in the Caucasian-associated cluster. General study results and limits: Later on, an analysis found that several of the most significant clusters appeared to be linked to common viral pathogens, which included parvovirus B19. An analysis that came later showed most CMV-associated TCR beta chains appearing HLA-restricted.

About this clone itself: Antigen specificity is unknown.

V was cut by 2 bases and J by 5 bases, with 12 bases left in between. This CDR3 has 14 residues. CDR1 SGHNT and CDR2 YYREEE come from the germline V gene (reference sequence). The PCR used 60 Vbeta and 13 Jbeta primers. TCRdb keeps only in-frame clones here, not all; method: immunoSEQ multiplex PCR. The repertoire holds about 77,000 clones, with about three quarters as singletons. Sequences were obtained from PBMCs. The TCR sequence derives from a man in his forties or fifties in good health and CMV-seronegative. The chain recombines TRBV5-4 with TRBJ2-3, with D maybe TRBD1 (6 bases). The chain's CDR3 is CASSFSGAGDTQYF. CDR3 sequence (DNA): TGTGCCAGCAGCTTTTCAGGGGCAGGAGATACGCAGTATTTT. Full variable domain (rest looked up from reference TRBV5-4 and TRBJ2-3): ETGVTQSPTHLIKTRGQQVTLRCSSQSGHNTVSWYQQALGQGPQFIFQYYREEENGRGNFPPRFSGLQFPNYSSELNVNALELDDSALYLCASSFSGAGDTQYFGPGTRLTVL.